The sequence of this T cell receptor (beta chain) was determined in a study of T cell changes during pregnancy in multiple sclerosis. The CDR3 covers 14 residues. Trimming pared 5 bases from V and 7 bases from J, leaving 17 bases between. Per germline, CDR1 SGDLS and CDR2 YYNGEE. This clone has a single count. Generated by immunoSEQ multiplex PCR, the TCRdb table keeps only in-frame clones and is missing some. The table has tens of thousands of clones, approximately 92% seen once; the top ten hold approximately 0.99%. The TCR was taken from a female donor with multiple sclerosis, enrolled in a pregnancy study. This specimen was peripheral blood, taken in the first trimester of pregnancy. V gene TRBV9 combines with J gene TRBJ2-3, with D uncertain. The CDR3 reads CASSLAAALNTQYF. DNA for the CDR3: TGTGCCAGCAGTTTAGCAGCCGCGCTTAATACGCAGTATTTT.